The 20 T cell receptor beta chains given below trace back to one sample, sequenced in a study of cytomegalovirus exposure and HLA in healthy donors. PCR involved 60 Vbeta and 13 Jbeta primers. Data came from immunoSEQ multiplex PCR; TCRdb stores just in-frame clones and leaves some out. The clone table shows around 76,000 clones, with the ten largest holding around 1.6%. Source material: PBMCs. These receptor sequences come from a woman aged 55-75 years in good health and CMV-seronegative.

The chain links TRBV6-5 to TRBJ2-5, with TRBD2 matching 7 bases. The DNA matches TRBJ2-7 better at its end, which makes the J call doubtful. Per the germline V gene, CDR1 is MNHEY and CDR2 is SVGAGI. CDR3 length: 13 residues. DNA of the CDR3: TGTGCCAGCAGGGGGGGGAACGCCTACGAGCAGTACTTC. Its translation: CASRGGNAYEQYF.

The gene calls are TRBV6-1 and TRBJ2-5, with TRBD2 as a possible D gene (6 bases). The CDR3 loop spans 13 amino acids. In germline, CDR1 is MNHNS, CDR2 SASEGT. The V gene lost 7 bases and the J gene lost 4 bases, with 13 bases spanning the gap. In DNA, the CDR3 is TGTGCCAGCAAAATGACTAGTCGAGAGACCCAGTACTTC. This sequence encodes CASKMTSRETQYF.

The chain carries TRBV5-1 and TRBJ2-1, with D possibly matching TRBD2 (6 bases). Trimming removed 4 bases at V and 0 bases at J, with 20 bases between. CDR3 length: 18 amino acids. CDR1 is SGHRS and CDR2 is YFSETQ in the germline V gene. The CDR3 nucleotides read TGCGCCAGCAGCCTGTCTGCGAGCGGGCCTCGCTCCTACAATGAGCAGTTCTTC. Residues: CASSLSASGPRSYNEQFF.

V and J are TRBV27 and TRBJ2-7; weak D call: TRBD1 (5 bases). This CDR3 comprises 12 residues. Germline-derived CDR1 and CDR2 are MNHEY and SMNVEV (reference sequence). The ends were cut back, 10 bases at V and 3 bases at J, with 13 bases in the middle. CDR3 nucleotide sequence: TGTGCCACCCAGGGTTGGGACTACGAGCAGTACTTC. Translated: CATQGWDYEQYF.

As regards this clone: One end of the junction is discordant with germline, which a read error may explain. The CDR3: CASSDPIQGILEETQYF. The CDR3 DNA is TGTGCTAGCAGTGACCCTATACAGGGTATATTGGAGGAGACCCAGTACTTC. The genes are TRBV25-1 and TRBJ2-5; TRBD1 might be the D (6 bases). CDR1 MGHDK and CDR2 SYGVNS come from the germline V gene. This CDR3 has 17 amino acids.

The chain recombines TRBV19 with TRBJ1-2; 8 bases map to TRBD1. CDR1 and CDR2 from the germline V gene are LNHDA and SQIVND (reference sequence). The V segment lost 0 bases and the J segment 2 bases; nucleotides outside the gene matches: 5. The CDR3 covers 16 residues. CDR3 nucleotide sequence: TGTGCCAGTAGTATAGAGGCCCAGGGGGCCAACTATGGCTACACCTTC. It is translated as CASSIEAQGANYGYTF. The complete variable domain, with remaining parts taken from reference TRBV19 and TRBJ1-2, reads DGGITQSPKYLFRKEGQNVTLSCEQNLNHDAMYWYRQDPGQGLRLIYYSQIVNDFQKGDIAEGYSVSREKKESFPLTVTSAQKNPTAFYLCASSIEAQGANYGYTFGSGTRLTVV.

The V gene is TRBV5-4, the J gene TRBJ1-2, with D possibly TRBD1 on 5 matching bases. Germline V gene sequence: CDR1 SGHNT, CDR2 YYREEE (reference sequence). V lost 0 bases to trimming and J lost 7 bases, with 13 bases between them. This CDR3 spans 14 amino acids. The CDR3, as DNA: TGTGCCAGCAGCTTGGAACACCAGGGAAGTGGCTACACCTTC. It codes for CASSLEHQGSGYTF.

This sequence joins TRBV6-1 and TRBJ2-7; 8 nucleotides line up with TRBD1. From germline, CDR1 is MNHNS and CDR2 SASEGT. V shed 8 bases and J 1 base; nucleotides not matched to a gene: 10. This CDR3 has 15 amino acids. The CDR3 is CASFADRGKSYEQYF. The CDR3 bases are TGTGCCAGCTTCGCCGACAGGGGTAAATCCTACGAGCAGTACTTC.

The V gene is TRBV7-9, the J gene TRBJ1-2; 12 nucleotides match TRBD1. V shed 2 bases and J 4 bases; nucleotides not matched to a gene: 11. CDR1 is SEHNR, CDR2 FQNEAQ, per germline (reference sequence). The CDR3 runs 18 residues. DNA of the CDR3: TGTGCCAGCAGCTTATCCTCGGGGACAGGGGGCTCGGGCTATGGCTACACCTTC. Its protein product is CASSLSSGTGGSGYGYTF.

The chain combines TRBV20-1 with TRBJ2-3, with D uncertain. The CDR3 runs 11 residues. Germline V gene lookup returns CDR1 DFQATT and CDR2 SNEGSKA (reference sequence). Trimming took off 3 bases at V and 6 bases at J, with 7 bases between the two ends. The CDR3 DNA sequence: TGCAGTGCTAGCACGGAGGATACGCAGTATTTT. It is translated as CSASTEDTQYF.

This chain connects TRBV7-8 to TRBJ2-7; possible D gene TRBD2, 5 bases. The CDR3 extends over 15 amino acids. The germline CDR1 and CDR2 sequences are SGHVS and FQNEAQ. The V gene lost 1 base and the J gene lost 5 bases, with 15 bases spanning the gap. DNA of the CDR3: TGTGCCAGCAGCTTAGTCCACGCTAGCACCCACGAGCAGTACTTC. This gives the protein CASSLVHASTHEQYF.

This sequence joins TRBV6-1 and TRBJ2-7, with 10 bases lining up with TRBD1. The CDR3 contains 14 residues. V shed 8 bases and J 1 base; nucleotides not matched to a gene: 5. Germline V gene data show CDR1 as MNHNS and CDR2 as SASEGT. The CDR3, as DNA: TGTGCCAGCGAGGGGACAGGGGTTTCCTACGAGCAGTACTTC. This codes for CASEGTGVSYEQYF.

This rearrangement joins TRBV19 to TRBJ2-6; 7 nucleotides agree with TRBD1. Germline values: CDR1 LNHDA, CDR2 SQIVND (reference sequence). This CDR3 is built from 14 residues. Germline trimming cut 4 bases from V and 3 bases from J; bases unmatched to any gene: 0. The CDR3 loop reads CASSTGGGANVLTF. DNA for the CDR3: TGTGCCAGTAGTACAGGGGGTGGGGCCAACGTCCTGACTTTC.

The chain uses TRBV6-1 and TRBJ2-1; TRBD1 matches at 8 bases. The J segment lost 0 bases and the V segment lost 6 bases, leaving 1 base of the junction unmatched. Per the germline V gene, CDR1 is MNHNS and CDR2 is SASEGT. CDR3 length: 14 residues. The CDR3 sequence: CASRGQDSYNEQFF. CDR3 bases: TGTGCCAGCAGGGGACAGGACTCCTACAATGAGCAGTTCTTC.

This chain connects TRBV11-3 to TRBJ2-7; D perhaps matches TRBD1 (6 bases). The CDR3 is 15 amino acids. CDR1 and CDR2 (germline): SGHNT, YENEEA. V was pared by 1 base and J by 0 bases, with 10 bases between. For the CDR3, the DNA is TGTGCCAGCAGCTTAGGACAGGATCCCTCCTACGAGCAGTACTTC. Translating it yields CASSLGQDPSYEQYF.

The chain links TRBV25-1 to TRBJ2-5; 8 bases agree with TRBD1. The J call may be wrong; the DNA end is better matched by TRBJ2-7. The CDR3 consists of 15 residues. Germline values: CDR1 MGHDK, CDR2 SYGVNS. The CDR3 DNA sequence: TGTGCCAGCAGTTCCCCAACCCCTGACAGGGGCGAGCAGTACTTC. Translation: CASSSPTPDRGEQYF.

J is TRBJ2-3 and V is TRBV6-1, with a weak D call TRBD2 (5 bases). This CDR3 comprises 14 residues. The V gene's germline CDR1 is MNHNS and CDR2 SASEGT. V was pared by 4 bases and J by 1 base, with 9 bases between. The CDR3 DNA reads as TGTGCCAGCAGTGGGAGCGGTGGCACAGATACGCAGTATTTT. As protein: CASSGSGGTDTQYF.

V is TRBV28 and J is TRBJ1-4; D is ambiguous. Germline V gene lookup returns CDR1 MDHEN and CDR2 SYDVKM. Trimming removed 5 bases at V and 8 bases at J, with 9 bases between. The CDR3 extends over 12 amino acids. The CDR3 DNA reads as TGTGCCAGCAGTGGGAGAGGGGAAAAACTGTTTTTT. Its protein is CASSGRGEKLFF.

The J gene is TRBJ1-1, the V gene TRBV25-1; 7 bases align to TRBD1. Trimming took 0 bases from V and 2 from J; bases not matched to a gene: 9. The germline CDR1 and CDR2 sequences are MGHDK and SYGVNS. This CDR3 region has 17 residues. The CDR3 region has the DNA TGTGCCAGCAGTGAATATTTTGGGGGGACAGACAACACTGAAGCTTTCTTT. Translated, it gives CASSEYFGGTDNTEAFF.

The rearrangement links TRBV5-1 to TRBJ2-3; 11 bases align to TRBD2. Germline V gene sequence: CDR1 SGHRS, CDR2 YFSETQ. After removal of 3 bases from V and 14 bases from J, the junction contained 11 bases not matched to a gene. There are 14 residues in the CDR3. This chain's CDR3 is CASSSLTSGSIRYF. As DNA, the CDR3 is TGCGCCAGCAGCTCCCTAACTAGCGGGAGTATTAGGTATTTT.